The sequence of this T cell receptor (beta chain) was determined in a study of low-dose radiotherapy and immunotherapy resistance in tumors. As for the study in general: Fractions of 1 Gy went to Cohort 2 every two weeks, for 13 Gy over 26 weeks. With TRAV- and TRBV-specific primers, first-strand cDNA was made, covering the alpha and beta chains.

CDR3 length equals 19 residues. Germline V gives CDR1 LGHNA, CDR2 YNFKEQ. V was clipped by 1 base and J by 4 bases; unmatched bases: 7. Both a constant-region primer and a V-primer adapter served to amplify TCRs across 15 to 25 PCR cycles. TCRdb re-called the reads through MiXCR, storing one row per CDR3 protein. The data show approximately 52,000 distinct CDR3 sequences, with 33% seen just once and 7% to 10% held by the top ten. The sample's time point: after trial treatment. Stated treatment: LDRT plus nivolumab, ipilimumab, low-dose cyclophosphamide and aspirin (RACIN trial). This clonotype came up many times.

The sequence was obtained from a male donor with rectosigmoid adenocarcinoma. This chain joins TRBV4-2 and TRBJ2-2; TRBD2 matches 15 bases. The sequenced sample was PBMCs, obtained after low-dose radiotherapy plus immunotherapy. The chain's CDR3 is CASSQAGGLAGGGTGELFF. In DNA, the CDR3 is TGTGCCAGCAGCCAAGCCGGCGGACTAGCGGGAGGGGGCACCGGGGAGCTGTTTTTT.